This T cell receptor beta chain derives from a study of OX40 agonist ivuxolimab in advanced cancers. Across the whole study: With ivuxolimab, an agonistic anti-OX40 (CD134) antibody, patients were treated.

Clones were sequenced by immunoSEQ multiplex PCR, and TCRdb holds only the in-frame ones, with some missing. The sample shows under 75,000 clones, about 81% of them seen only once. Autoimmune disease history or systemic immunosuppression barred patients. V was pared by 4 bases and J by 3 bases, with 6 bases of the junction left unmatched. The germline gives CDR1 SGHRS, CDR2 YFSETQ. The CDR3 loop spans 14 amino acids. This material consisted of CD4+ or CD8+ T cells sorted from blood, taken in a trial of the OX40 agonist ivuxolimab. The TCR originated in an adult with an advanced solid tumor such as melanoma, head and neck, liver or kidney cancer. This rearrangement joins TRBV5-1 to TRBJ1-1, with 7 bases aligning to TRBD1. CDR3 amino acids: CASSLRTGHTEAFF. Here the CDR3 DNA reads TGCGCCAGCAGCCTTAGGACAGGACACACTGAAGCTTTCTTT.